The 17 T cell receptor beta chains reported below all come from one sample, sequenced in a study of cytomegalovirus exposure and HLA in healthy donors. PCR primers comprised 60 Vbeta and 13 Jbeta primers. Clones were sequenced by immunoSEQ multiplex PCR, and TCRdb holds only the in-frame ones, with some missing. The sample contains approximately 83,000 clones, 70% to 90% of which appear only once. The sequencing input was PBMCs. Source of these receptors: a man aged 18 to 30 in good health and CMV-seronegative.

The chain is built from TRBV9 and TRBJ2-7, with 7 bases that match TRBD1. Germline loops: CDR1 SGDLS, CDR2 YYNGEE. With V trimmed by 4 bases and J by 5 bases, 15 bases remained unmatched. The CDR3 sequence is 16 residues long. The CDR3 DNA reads TGTGCCAGCAGCCCCCAACCCGGGACAGTGGAAGACGAGCAGTACTTC. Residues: CASSPQPGTVEDEQYF.

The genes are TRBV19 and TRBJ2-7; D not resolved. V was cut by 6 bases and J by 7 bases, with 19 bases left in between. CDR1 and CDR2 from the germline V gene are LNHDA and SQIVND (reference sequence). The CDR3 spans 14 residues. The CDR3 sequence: CASSPGPGLEEQYF. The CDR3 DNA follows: TGTGCCAGTAGCCCTGGGCCAGGCCTGGAAGAGCAGTACTTC. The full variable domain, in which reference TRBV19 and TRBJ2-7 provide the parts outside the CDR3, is DGGITQSPKYLFRKEGQNVTLSCEQNLNHDAMYWYRQDPGQGLRLIYYSQIVNDFQKGDIAEGYSVSREKKESFPLTVTSAQKNPTAFYLCASSPGPGLEEQYFGPGTRLTVT.

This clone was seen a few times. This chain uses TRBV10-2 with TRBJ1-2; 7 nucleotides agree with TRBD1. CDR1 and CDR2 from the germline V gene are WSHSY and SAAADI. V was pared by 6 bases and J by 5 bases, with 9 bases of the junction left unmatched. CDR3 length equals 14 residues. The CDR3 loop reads CASRGRQGVYGYTF. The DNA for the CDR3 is TGCGCCAGCAGGGGCCGGCAGGGGGTTTATGGCTACACCTTC.

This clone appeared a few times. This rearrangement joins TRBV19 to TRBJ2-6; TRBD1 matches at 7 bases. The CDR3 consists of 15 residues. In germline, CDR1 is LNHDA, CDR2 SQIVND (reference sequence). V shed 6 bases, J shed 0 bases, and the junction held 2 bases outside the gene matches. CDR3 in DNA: TGTGCCAGTAGACAGGGGACCTCTGGGGCCAACGTCCTGACTTTC. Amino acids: CASRQGTSGANVLTF.

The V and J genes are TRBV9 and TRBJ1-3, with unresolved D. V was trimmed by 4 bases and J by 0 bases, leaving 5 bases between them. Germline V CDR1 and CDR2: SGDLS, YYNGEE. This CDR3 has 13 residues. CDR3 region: CASSQSSGNTIYF. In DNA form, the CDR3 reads TGTGCCAGCAGCCAATCCTCTGGAAACACCATATATTTT.

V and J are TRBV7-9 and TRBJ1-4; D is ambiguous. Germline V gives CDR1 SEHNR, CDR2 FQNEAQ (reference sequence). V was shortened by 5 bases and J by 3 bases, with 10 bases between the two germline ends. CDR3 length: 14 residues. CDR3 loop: CASSTRAANEKLFF. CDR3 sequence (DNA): TGTGCCAGCAGCACGAGGGCGGCTAATGAAAAACTGTTTTTT.

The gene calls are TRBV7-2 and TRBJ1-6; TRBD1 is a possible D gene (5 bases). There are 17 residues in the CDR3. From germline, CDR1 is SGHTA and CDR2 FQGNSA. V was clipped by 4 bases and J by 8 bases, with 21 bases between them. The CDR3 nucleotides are TGTGCCAGCAGCTGGACCGGGACTCAGAAATCGCATTCACCCCTCCACTTT. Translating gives CASSWTGTQKSHSPLHF.

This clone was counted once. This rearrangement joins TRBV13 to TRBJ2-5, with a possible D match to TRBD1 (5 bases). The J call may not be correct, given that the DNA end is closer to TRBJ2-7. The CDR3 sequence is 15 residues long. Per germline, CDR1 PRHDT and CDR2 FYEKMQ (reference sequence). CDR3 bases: TGTGCCAGCAGCTTAGGCTTGGACACCCCCTACGAGCAGTACTTC. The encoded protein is CASSLGLDTPYEQYF.

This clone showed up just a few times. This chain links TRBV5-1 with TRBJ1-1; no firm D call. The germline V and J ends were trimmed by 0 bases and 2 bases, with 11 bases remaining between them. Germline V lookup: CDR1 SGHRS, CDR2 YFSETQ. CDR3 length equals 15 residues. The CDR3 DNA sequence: TGCGCCAGCAGCTTGGCCGCGAGGACTAACACTGAAGCTTTCTTT. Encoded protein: CASSLAARTNTEAFF.

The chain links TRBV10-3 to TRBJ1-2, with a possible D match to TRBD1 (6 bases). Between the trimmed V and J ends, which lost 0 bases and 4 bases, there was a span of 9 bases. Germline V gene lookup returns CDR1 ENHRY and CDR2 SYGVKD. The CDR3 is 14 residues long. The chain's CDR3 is CAISESEGGYGYTF. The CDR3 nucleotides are TGTGCCATCAGTGAGTCCGAAGGGGGCTATGGCTACACCTTC.

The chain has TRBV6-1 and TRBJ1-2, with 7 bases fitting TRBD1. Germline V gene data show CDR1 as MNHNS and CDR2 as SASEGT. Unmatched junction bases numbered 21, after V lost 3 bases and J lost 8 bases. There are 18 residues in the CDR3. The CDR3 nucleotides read TGTGCCAGCAGTGAGCTACTACATTCCGGGACAGCCTCCTGGGGCTACACCTTC. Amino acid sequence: CASSELLHSGTASWGYTF.

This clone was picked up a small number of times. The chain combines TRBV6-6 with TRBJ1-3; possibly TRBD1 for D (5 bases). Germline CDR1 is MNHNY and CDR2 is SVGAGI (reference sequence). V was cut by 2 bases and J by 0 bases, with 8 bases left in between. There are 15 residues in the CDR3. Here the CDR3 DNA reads TGTGCCAGCAGTTACAGGGGATCCTCTGGAAACACCATATATTTT. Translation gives CASSYRGSSGNTIYF.

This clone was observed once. The chain's CDR3 is CASRTGSRRGNTEAFF. In DNA form, the CDR3 reads TGTGCCAGCAGGACAGGGTCAAGAAGAGGGAACACTGAAGCTTTCTTT. The chain uses TRBV11-2 and TRBJ1-1; 7 bases agree with TRBD1. Germline trimming cut 6 bases from V and 1 base from J; bases unmatched to any gene: 11. Germline loops: CDR1 SGHAT, CDR2 FQNNGV. This CDR3 is 16 amino acids long.

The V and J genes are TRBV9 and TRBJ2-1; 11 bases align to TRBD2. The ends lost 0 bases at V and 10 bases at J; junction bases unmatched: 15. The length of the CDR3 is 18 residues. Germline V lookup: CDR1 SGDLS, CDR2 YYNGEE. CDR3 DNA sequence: TGTGCCAGCAGCGTAGGACTAGCGGGGACCCTTCTAGAAATAGAGCAGTTCTTC. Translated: CASSVGLAGTLLEIEQFF.

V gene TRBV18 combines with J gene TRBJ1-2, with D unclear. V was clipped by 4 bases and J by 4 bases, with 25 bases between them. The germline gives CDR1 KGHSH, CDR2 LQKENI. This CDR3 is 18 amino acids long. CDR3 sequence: CASSQTTGGLKTAYGYTF. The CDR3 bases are TGTGCCAGCTCACAGACTACCGGCGGCCTTAAGACGGCCTATGGCTACACCTTC.

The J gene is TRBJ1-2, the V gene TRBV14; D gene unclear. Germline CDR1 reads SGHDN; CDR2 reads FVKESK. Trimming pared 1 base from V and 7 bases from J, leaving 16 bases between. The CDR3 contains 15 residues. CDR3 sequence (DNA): TGTGCCAGCAGCCAAGCCTACCACTCCGGGAGTGGCTACACCTTC. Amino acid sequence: CASSQAYHSGSGYTF.

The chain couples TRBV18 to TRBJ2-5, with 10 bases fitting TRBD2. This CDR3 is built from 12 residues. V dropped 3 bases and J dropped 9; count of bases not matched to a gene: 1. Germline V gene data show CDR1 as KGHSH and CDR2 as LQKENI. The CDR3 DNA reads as TGTGCCAGCTCACCGACTAGCGGGCCCCAGTACTTC. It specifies CASSPTSGPQYF.